The entry below gives a single TCR beta chain sequence along with its context. This CDR3 spans 12 amino acids. Germline values: CDR1 SGDLS, CDR2 YYNGEE. Trimming took off 3 bases at V and 2 bases at J, with 6 bases between the two ends. In the authors' methods: Estimation of nucleated cell counts relied on the amplification of reference gene primers. The method was immunoSEQ multiplex PCR; TCRdb's version includes in-frame clones alone and lacks a portion of them. That table gives V, J and clone size, and the DNA gave D and trimming. Altogether more than 90,000 clones are present, approximately 85% being singletons, with the ten largest covering 7.9%. These data belong to a study of blood T cell repertoires in COVID-19. About the research overall: The study drew acute and convalescent COVID-19 samples from the United States, Italy and Spain. T cells, B-cell-depleted T cells, or PBMCs provided the cDNA or gDNA that served as material.

The rearrangement links TRBV9 to TRBJ2-7; a weak D match, TRBD1 (6 bases). This TCR came from a man aged 65 to 79 with acute or convalescent COVID-19. The sample taken for sequencing was peripheral blood. CDR3 nucleotides: TGTGCCAGCAGCGGGGACACCTACGAGCAGTACTTC. Protein product: CASSGDTYEQYF.